This TCR beta chain was identified during a study of blood T cells in healthy people across ages. It was with a sample-barcoded 5' primer and a J-beta primer mix that a second PCR of about 6 to 12 cycles was run. At least 3 million CDR3-containing paired-end reads were obtained per sample. TCRdb re-called the 5' RACE reads through MiXCR, storing one row per CDR3 protein. Here the sample spans about a million distinct CDR3 sequences, 48% being singletons. Broader study findings: Any changes in expanded clonotypes were possibly confounded, as donor CMV status remained unknown.

This clonotype has more than one count but fewer than ten. Its specificity is not known. The sample comprised blood. The clonotype comes from a man aged 25 to 40 in good health.

CDR3 nucleotides: TGTGCCAGCAGCTGGGGGTCGGGGGAAATTGGCTACACCTTC. This encodes CASSWGSGEIGYTF. This sequence joins TRBV28 and TRBJ1-2, with D perhaps matching TRBD1 (5 bases). The CDR3 consists of 14 residues. Germline values: CDR1 MDHEN, CDR2 SYDVKM. Trimming took off 6 bases at V and 7 bases at J, with 18 bases between the two ends.